This is a list of T cell receptor beta chains from one sample in a study of blood T cell repertoires in COVID-19. Libraries were prepared by immunoSEQ multiplex PCR; TCRdb keeps only in-frame clonotypes and omits some of them. The sample records tens of thousands of clones, 83% being singletons. The sample comprised peripheral blood. The receptors stem from a human donor in a cohort sampled during active COVID-19. The CDR3 runs from the conserved cysteine through the conserved F or W. D genes are given only for firm matches. Clone size is not always given. Where it is, it says once, few, many or a class for expanded clones.

J gene: TRBJ2-7
CDR3 length: 13
clone size: NA
V gene: TRBV4-3
D gene: NA
CDR3 protein: CASSQDPLYEQYF
CDR3 DNA: TGCGCCAGCAGCCAAGATCCCCTTTACGAGCAGTACTTC

J gene: TRBJ2-7
CDR3 length: 14
clone size: NA
V gene: TRBV6-5
D gene: TRBD1
CDR3 protein: CASSYLRQGNEQYF
CDR3 DNA: TGTGCCAGCAGTTACTTAAGACAGGGAAACGAGCAGTACTTC

J gene: TRBJ2-3
CDR3 length: 15
clone size: NA
V gene: TRBV6-5
D gene: NA
CDR3 protein: CASSGTSGHTDTQYF
CDR3 DNA: TGTGCCAGCAGCGGGACAAGTGGGCACACAGATACGCAGTATTTT

J gene: TRBJ2-1
CDR3 length: 13
clone size: few
V gene: TRBV30
D gene: TRBD1
CDR3 protein: CAWSVHRGNEQFF
CDR3 DNA: TGTGCCTGGAGTGTACACAGGGGTAATGAGCAGTTCTTC

J gene: TRBJ2-7
CDR3 length: 16
clone size: NA
V gene: TRBV19
D gene: TRBD1
CDR3 protein: CASSTRGQGDSYEQYF
CDR3 DNA: TGTGCCAGTAGTACTCGGGGACAGGGGGACTCCTACGAGCAGTACTTC

J gene: TRBJ2-2
CDR3 length: 14
clone size: NA
V gene: TRBV3-1/TRBV3-2
D gene: TRBD1
CDR3 protein: CATSPQGVTGELFF
CDR3 DNA: TGTGCCACCTCGCCCCAGGGGGTCACCGGGGAGCTGTTTTTT

J gene: TRBJ2-5
CDR3 length: 14
clone size: NA
V gene: TRBV30
D gene: NA
CDR3 protein: CAWRPLRGRETQYF
CDR3 DNA: TGTGCCTGGAGGCCATTAAGGGGCCGGGAGACCCAGTACTTC

J gene: TRBJ1-1
CDR3 length: 15
clone size: once
V gene: TRBV5-1
D gene: NA
CDR3 protein: CASSFLEMGIGIAFF
CDR3 DNA: TGCGCCAGCAGCTTTTTAGAGATGGGGATCGGGATAGCTTTCTTT

J gene: TRBJ1-1
CDR3 length: 15
clone size: once
V gene: TRBV14
D gene: NA
CDR3 protein: CASSQVRGAGTEAFF
CDR3 DNA: TGTGCCAGCAGCCAAGTACGCGGGGCGGGGACTGAAGCTTTCTTT

J gene: TRBJ2-7
CDR3 length: 16
clone size: NA
V gene: TRBV27
D gene: NA
CDR3 protein: CASSLSEGTISYEQYF
CDR3 DNA: TGTGCCAGCAGTTTATCCGAGGGCACCATCTCCTACGAGCAGTACTTC

J gene: TRBJ2-7
CDR3 length: 11
clone size: NA
V gene: TRBV4-2
D gene: NA
CDR3 protein: CASSDYYEQYF
CDR3 DNA: TGTGCCAGCAGCGACTACTACGAGCAGTACTTC

J gene: TRBJ2-7
CDR3 length: 12
clone size: few
V gene: TRBV2
D gene: NA
CDR3 protein: CASRVGGSGTYF
CDR3 DNA: TGTGCCAGCAGGGTGGGCGGAAGCGGAACGTACTTC

J gene: TRBJ2-3
CDR3 length: 16
clone size: NA
V gene: TRBV28
D gene: NA
CDR3 protein: CASSPEWGSWADTQYF
CDR3 DNA: TGTGCCAGCAGTCCAGAATGGGGCTCTTGGGCAGATACGCAGTATTTT

J gene: TRBJ1-1
CDR3 length: 14
clone size: NA
V gene: TRBV7-9
D gene: TRBD1
CDR3 protein: CASSTGQMNTEAFF
CDR3 DNA: TGTGCCAGCAGCACGGGACAGATGAACACTGAAGCTTTCTTT

J gene: TRBJ2-2
CDR3 length: 15
clone size: NA
V gene: TRBV20-1
D gene: NA
CDR3 protein: CSASEGNSGTGELFF
CDR3 DNA: TGCAGTGCTAGTGAAGGGAATTCAGGGACCGGGGAGCTGTTTTTT

J gene: TRBJ2-1
CDR3 length: 15
clone size: NA
V gene: TRBV4-1
D gene: NA
CDR3 protein: CASRQGGGRYNEQFF
CDR3 DNA: TGCGCCAGCAGACAAGGGGGGGGGAGATACAATGAGCAGTTCTTC

J gene: TRBJ1-6
CDR3 length: 15
clone size: few
V gene: TRBV6-5
D gene: TRBD1
CDR3 protein: CASSQAQGAAHPLHF
CDR3 DNA: TGTGCCAGCAGCCAAGCACAGGGGGCGGCCCATCCCCTCCACTTT

J gene: TRBJ2-7
CDR3 length: 15
clone size: NA
V gene: TRBV28
D gene: NA
CDR3 protein: CASRPPLRGSREQYF
CDR3 DNA: TGTGCCAGCAGACCACCTCTTCGGGGTAGTAGGGAGCAGTACTTC

J gene: TRBJ2-6
CDR3 length: 14
clone size: NA
V gene: TRBV18
D gene: NA
CDR3 protein: CASSRESGANVLTF
CDR3 DNA: TGTGCCAGCTCACGAGAGAGTGGGGCCAACGTCCTGACTTTC